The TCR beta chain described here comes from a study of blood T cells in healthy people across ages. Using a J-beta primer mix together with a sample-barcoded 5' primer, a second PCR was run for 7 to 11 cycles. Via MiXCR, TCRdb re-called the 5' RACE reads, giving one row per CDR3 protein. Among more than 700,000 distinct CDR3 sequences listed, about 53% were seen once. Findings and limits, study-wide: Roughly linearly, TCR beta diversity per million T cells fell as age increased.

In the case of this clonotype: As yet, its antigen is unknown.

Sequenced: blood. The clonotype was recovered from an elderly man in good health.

CDR3 in amino acids: CASSFAGGSSYNEQFF. The DNA for the CDR3 is TGCGCCAGCAGCTTCGCGGGAGGATCGTCCTACAATGAGCAGTTCTTC. The rearrangement uses TRBV5-1 and TRBJ2-1; 8 bases fit TRBD2. The CDR3 spans 16 residues. After removal of 2 bases from V and 1 base from J, the junction contained 5 bases not matched to a gene. Germline-derived CDR1 and CDR2 are SGHRS and YFSETQ.